The clone carrying this T cell receptor beta chain was counted a few times. Its antigen remains unidentified. This sample was taken from a study of cytomegalovirus exposure and HLA in healthy donors. This CDR3 has 15 amino acids. Germline V gives CDR1 MNHEY, CDR2 SMNVEV (reference sequence). Between the trimmed V and J ends, which lost 2 bases and 6 bases, there was a span of 13 bases. Study results and limitations: DRB1 had the most TCR associations and HLA-C the fewest, a later analysis found, with rates varying by HLA locus. Reports indicate that TCR beta sequences accurately predicted the HLA-A and HLA-B alleles of most subjects. Earlier analysis yielded a pattern in which most TCR beta V segments were productive about 90% or about 30% of the time.

This PCR relied on a set of 60 Vbeta primers and 13 Jbeta primers. Repertoires were generated with immunoSEQ multiplex PCR, while TCRdb's copy carries only in-frame clones and drops some. The sample has about 140,000 clones, 75% to 85% seen once. This chain joins TRBV27 and TRBJ2-2; D possibly corresponds to TRBD2 (5 bases). The receptor comes from a man aged 35-49 years in good health and CMV-seronegative. Sequencing input: PBMCs. The CDR3 nucleotides read TGTGCCAGCAGTTTACTCCCATTGAGGGCCGGGGAGCTGTTTTTT. Protein sequence: CASSLLPLRAGELFF.